The present TCR beta chain was sequenced within a study of blood T cell repertoires in COVID-19. At the level of the study: Samples taken during acute and convalescent COVID-19 were collected in the United States, Italy and Spain. PBMCs, B-cell-depleted T cells, or T cells provided the cDNA or gDNA that made up the material.

The V segment lost 4 bases and the J segment 8 bases; nucleotides outside the gene matches: 6. CDR1 is LGHNA and CDR2 is YNFKEQ in the germline V gene. The CDR3 has 14 amino acids. In the original processing: For nucleated cells, counts were estimated from reference gene primer amplification. Sequencing was performed with immunoSEQ multiplex PCR; in TCRdb, only in-frame clones are kept and a portion is missing. The V and J calls and clone size are taken from that table; D and trimming were inferred from the DNA. Of roughly 34,000 clones in the sample, around 85% were seen once. Sequencing was performed on peripheral blood. The TCR comes from a woman of 80 years or more with active or convalescent COVID-19. This chain connects TRBV4-2 to TRBJ2-1; 9 bases map to TRBD1. In DNA, the CDR3 is TGTGCCAGCAGCCGCCAGACAGGGGGAGATGAGCAGTTCTTC. This gives the protein CASSRQTGGDEQFF.